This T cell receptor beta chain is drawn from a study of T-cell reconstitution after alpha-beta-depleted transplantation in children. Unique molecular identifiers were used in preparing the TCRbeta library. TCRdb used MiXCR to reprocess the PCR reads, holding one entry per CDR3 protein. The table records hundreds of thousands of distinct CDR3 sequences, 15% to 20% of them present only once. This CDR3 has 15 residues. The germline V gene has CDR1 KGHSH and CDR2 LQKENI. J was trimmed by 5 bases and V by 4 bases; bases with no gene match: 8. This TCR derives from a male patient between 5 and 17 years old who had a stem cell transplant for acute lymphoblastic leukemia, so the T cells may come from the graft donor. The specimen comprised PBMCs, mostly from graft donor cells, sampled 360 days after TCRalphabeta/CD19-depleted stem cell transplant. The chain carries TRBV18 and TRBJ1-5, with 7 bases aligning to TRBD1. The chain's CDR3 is CASSLYRGEDQPQHF. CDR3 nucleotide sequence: TGTGCCAGCTCACTTTACAGGGGAGAAGATCAGCCCCAGCATTTT.